The clone carrying this T cell receptor (beta chain) was detected only a few times. Its antigen is unidentified. This entry comes from a study of blood T cells in healthy people across ages. Primers used in a second PCR of roughly 6 to 11 cycles were a sample-barcoded 5' primer and a J-beta primer mix. Each cDNA molecule was tagged by a template-switch adaptor that had 12 random nucleotides. Using its own MiXCR run on the 5' RACE reads, TCRdb lists one record per CDR3 protein. In the table there are 750,000 to 950,000 distinct CDR3 sequences, 29% of which are singletons. CDR3 length: 16 residues. Germline values: CDR1 LGHDT, CDR2 YNNKEL (reference sequence). Trimming left V 0 bases short and J 7 bases short, with 18 bases between. Points from the study as a whole: Diversity estimates from one million T cells were considered underestimates.

These same data were also listed under a study on T cells of mothers and their children. In that study: The overlap seen between related mothers and children slightly exceeded that of unrelated pairs, though not significantly.

The sequence derives from a woman aged 40 to 55 in good health. The sample comprised blood. The chain combines TRBV3-1 with TRBJ1-2, with D maybe TRBD1 (5 bases). The CDR3 here is CASSQDGGDKTSGYTF. The CDR3 nucleotides read TGTGCCAGCAGCCAAGACGGGGGGGATAAAACTTCTGGCTACACCTTC.